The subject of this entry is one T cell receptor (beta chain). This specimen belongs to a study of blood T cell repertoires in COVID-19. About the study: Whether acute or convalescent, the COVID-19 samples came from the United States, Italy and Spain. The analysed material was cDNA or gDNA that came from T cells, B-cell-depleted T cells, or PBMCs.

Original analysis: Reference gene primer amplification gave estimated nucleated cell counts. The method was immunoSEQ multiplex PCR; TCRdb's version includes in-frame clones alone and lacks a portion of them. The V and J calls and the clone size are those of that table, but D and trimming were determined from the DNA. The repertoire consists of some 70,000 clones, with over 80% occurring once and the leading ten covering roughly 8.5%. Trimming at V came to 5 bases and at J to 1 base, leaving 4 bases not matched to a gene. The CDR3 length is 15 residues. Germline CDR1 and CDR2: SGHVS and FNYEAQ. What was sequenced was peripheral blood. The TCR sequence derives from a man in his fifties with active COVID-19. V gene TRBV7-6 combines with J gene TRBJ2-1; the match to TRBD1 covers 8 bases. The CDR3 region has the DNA TGTGCCAGCAGCCAGGACAGGGATTCCTACAATGAGCAGTTCTTC. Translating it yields CASSQDRDSYNEQFF.